What follows is one T cell receptor (beta chain) and its context. The V gene's germline CDR1 is SGHAT and CDR2 FQNNGV. The V end lost 11 bases, the J end lost 2 bases, and 12 bases lay between the germline ends. There are 12 residues in the CDR3. Using immunoSEQ multiplex PCR, the repertoire was profiled, and TCRdb retains in-frame clones only, with some absent. Counted here are tens of thousands of clones, 88% occurring once; the ten biggest clones make up over 0.65%. These data come from a study of T cell changes during pregnancy in multiple sclerosis. The chain combines TRBV11-2 with TRBJ2-5; D is unresolved. The sample was CD4+ T cells from peripheral blood mononuclear cells, taken in the first trimester of pregnancy. The sequence was collected from a female donor in good health, enrolled as a control in a pregnancy study. The CDR3 DNA reads as TGTGCCTGCGGTCTAAATCAAGAGACCCAGTACTTC. It yields the protein CACGLNQETQYF.